This entry concerns a single T cell receptor beta chain. What it recognizes is unknown. Germline V gives CDR1 SGHNT, CDR2 YYREEE (reference sequence). There are 13 residues in the CDR3. V was shortened by 2 bases and J by 5 bases, with 7 bases between the two germline ends. This sample is drawn from a study of cytotoxic CD8 clonotypes in ibrutinib-treated CLL. In the study overall: Of the patients, about 12 were relapsed/refractory, some 15 treatment-naive and around 17 IGHV unmutated.

The intended depth for sequencing was 1 in 200,000 to 1 in 1 million T cells. Libraries were prepared by immunoSEQ multiplex PCR; TCRdb keeps only in-frame clonotypes and omits some of them. The sample contains approximately 150,000 clones, about four fifths of which appear only once. Broader study findings: Whereas clonality rose at ibrutinib response, it declined toward baseline at progression.

This sequence was found in a human donor with chronic lymphocytic leukemia. The chain recombines TRBV5-4 with TRBJ2-2; D is undetermined. The input for sequencing was PBMCs, taken after 24 months of ibrutinib treatment. The CDR3 DNA is TGTGCCAGCAGCTTCCAAACTACCGGGGAGCTGTTTTTT. The encoded protein is CASSFQTTGELFF.